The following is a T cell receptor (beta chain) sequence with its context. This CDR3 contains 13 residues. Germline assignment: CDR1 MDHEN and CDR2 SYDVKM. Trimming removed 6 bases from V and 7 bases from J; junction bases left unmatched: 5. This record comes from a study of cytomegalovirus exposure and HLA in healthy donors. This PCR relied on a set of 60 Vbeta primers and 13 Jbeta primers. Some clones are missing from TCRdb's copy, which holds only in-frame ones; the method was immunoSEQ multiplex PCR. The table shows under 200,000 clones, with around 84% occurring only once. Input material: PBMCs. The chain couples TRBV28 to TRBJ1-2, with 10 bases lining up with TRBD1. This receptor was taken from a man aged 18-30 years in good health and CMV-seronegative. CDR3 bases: TGTGCCAGCAGGCCCGGACAGGGGGTTGGCTACACCTTC. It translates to CASRPGQGVGYTF.